This record concerns one T cell receptor beta chain sequence. V lost 4 bases and J 1 base, leaving 14 bases between the germline ends. Germline CDR1 is SGHNT and CDR2 is YENEEA. The CDR3 has 16 residues. This specimen comes from a study of cytomegalovirus exposure and HLA in healthy donors. The PCR made use of 60 Vbeta and 13 Jbeta primers. Sequencing used immunoSEQ multiplex PCR; TCRdb keeps in-frame clones, though not all of them. Of approximately 180,000 clones listed, around 87% are singletons. Source material: PBMCs. The sequence was obtained from a woman in her late teens or twenties in good health and CMV-seronegative. This chain joins TRBV11-3 and TRBJ2-1, with a tentative D call TRBD2 (6 bases). The CDR3 here is CASSYIADPSYNEQFF. The DNA of the CDR3 is TGTGCCAGCAGCTATATAGCGGACCCATCCTACAATGAGCAGTTCTTC.